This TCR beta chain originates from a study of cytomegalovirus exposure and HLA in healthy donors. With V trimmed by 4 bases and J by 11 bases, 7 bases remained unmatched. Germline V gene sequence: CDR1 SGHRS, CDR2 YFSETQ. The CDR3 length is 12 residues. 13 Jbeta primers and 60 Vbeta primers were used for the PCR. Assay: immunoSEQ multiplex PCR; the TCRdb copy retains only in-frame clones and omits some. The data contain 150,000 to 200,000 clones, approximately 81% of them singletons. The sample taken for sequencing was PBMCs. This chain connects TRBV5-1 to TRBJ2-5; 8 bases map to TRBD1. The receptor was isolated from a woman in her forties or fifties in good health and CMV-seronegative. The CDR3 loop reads CASSVGQGSQYF. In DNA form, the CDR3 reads TGCGCCAGCAGCGTCGGACAGGGATCGCAGTACTTC. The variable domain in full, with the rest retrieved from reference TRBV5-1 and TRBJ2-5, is KAGVTQTPRYLIKTRGQQVTLSCSPISGHRSVSWYQQTPGQGLQFLFEYFSETQRNKGNFPGRFSGRQFSNSRSEMNVSTLELGDSALYLCASSVGQGSQYFGPGTRLLVL.